Listed below are T cell receptor beta chains from one sample, sequenced in a study of radiotherapy plus CTLA-4 blockade in lung cancer. Generated by immunoSEQ multiplex PCR, the TCRdb table keeps only in-frame clones and is missing some. The sample lists about 97,000 clones; about four fifths were seen once. Here the sequenced sample was peripheral blood, taken from a patient treated with radiotherapy plus ipilimumab. All receptors derive from a human donor with non-small cell lung cancer who had a partial response to radiotherapy plus ipilimumab. Some clones in this sample may be carry-over from other donors' samples. Both conserved end residues are part of each CDR3. The order of the fields is J gene, V gene, D gene, clone size, CDR3 DNA, CDR3 protein. A D gene is named only where the DNA matches it firmly. Clone size is not always given. Where it is, it says once, few, many or a class for expanded clones.

>TRBJ1-5|TRBV27|TRBD1|-
TGTGCCAGCCGTATCAGGGGGTATGGCAATCAGCCCCAGCATTTT
CASRIRGYGNQPQHF
>TRBJ1-3|TRBV5-4|TRBD1|-
TGTGCCAGCAGCAGTAGGGGGCCTGGAAACACCATATATTTT
CASSSRGPGNTIYF
>TRBJ2-7|TRBV6-6|-|-
TGTGCCAGCAGTAGGGACACAGCCATCTCCTACGAGCAGTACTTC
CASSRDTAISYEQYF
>TRBJ1-4|TRBV6-1|TRBD1|-
TGTGCCAGCAGTGGGGACAGGGGACGTGAAAAACTGTTTTTT
CASSGDRGREKLFF
>TRBJ1-2|TRBV7-2|-|-
TGTGCCAGCAGCCGGGGGGGCGGATTCGGCTACACCTTC
CASSRGGGFGYTF
>TRBJ1-3|TRBV6-5|-|few
TGTGCCGCACGAGCCCCGAGCTCTGGAAACACCATATATTTT
CAARAPSSGNTIYF
>TRBJ2-7|TRBV6-6|-|-
TGTGCCAGCAAGGATTCAGGTACCGACGAGCAGTACTTC
CASKDSGTDEQYF
>TRBJ2-7|TRBV5-1|-|-
TGCGCCAGCAGCGCGGGACGGGTCTCCTACGAGCAGTACTTC
CASSAGRVSYEQYF
>TRBJ1-6|TRBV5-1|-|-
TGCGCCAGCAGCCCGCAGGGGCTCTCACCCCTCCACTTT
CASSPQGLSPLHF
>TRBJ2-1|TRBV27|TRBD2|-
TGTGCCAGCAGTTTACGCCTAGCGGGGTTCAATGAGCAGTTCTTC
CASSLRLAGFNEQFF
>TRBJ1-2|TRBV7-9|-|-
TGTGCCAGCAGCTTCACAGACTATGGCTACACCTTC
CASSFTDYGYTF
>TRBJ2-3|TRBV27|TRBD2|-
TGTGCCAGCAGTTTATTTTCGGGGGGTAGCGGTTTCACAGATACGCAGTATTTT
CASSLFSGGSGFTDTQYF
>TRBJ2-7|TRBV7-2|-|few
TGTGCCAGCAGCTCCAGGGTCGAGAGCTCCTACGAGCAGTACTTC
CASSSRVESSYEQYF
>TRBJ2-7|TRBV7-2|TRBD2|-
TGTGCCAGCAGCTCGCTAGCGGGAGGTTACTACGAGCAGTACTTC
CASSSLAGGYYEQYF
>TRBJ1-5|TRBV7-8|-|-
TGTGCCAGCAGCCCTCGGACAGCCGGATATAGCAATCAGCCCCAGCATTTT
CASSPRTAGYSNQPQHF
>TRBJ1-3|TRBV7-8|-|-
TGTGCCAGCAGCTTTCAGGGAGGCTCTGGAAACACCATATATTTT
CASSFQGGSGNTIYF
>TRBJ2-7|TRBV6-1|-|-
TGTGCCAGCAGTGAATGGACCCAGGCGGGGCAGTACTTC
CASSEWTQAGQYF
>TRBJ2-7|TRBV9|-|-
TGTGCCAGCAGCCCTTTGACTGGCTCCTACGAGCAGTACTTC
CASSPLTGSYEQYF
>TRBJ1-2|TRBV2|-|-
TGTGCCAGCAGAGCCGATACAGCGGACGAATGCTACACCTTC
CASRADTADECYTF
>TRBJ2-3|TRBV18|TRBD1|-
TGTGCCAGCTCACCGGGACAGGGCACAGATACGCAGTATTTT
CASSPGQGTDTQYF
>TRBJ1-2|TRBV29-1|TRBD1|few
TGCAGCGTCGCGGGACAGGGGGATTGGGGCTACACCTTC
CSVAGQGDWGYTF
>TRBJ1-4|TRBV30|TRBD1|-
TGTGCCTGGAGTAGGGACAGAGCAATTGAAAAACTGTTTTTT
CAWSRDRAIEKLFF
>TRBJ2-1|TRBV10-1|TRBD2|few
TGCGCCAGCAGCGAGGGACTAGACCCCTACAATGAGCAGTTCTTC
CASSEGLDPYNEQFF
>TRBJ2-1|TRBV7-7|-|once
TGTGCCAGCAGCCGCAGCCGGGACTTGCCTTACAATGAGCAGTTCTTC
CASSRSRDLPYNEQFF
>TRBJ2-5|TRBV11-1|TRBD1|-
TGTGCCAGCAGCCCGAAGTCACCGAGGGACAGAGAGACCCAGTACTTC
CASSPKSPRDRETQYF
>TRBJ2-3|TRBV29-1|TRBD1|few
TGCAGCGTTGAGGGACAGGGGTACACAGATACGCAGTATTTT
CSVEGQGYTDTQYF
>TRBJ2-1|TRBV19|TRBD2|-
TGTGCCAGTAGTGAGCGGGGGGACTCCTACAATGAGCAGTTCTTC
CASSERGDSYNEQFF
>TRBJ2-1|TRBV13|-|-
TGTGCCAGCAGCTTAGGAGGGAGCGAGCAGTTCTTC
CASSLGGSEQFF
>TRBJ2-1|TRBV19|TRBD1|-
TGTGCCAGTAGTATGACAGGGGTGGATGAGCAGTTCTTC
CASSMTGVDEQFF
>TRBJ2-1|TRBV7-3|-|-
TGTGCCAGCAGCCGCTTGGGGGGGCCTTACAATGAGCAGTTCTTC
CASSRLGGPYNEQFF
>TRBJ2-5|TRBV18|TRBD1|-
TGTGCCAGCTCACTCAGGGGGAAAGAGACCCAGTACTTC
CASSLRGKETQYF
>TRBJ1-1|TRBV18|TRBD1|-
TGTGCCAGCTCACCATCCCAGGGGGCGCAGGGTGAAGCTTTCTTT
CASSPSQGAQGEAFF
>TRBJ1-2|TRBV6-6|TRBD1|few
TGTGCCAGCAGTGCCCGACAGGGGGCGAGGTATGGCTACACCTTC
CASSARQGARYGYTF
>TRBJ2-1|TRBV7-2|-|few
TGTGCCAGCAGCTTTGACAGTCCCTCCTACAATGAGCAGTTCTTC
CASSFDSPSYNEQFF
>TRBJ2-1|TRBV9|-|-
TGTGCCAGCAGCGAACTCTCTAGCGTCTCCTACAATGAGCAGTTCTTC
CASSELSSVSYNEQFF
>TRBJ1-1|TRBV5-5|TRBD1|-
TGTGCCAGCAGCTGGGGGCGAGGGGGCGTAAACACTGAAGCTTTCTTT
CASSWGRGGVNTEAFF
>TRBJ2-1|TRBV6-6|-|-
TGTGCCAGCAGTTACCCCGGCGGAAGGGGAATCGATGAGCAGTTCTTC
CASSYPGGRGIDEQFF
>TRBJ2-3|TRBV10-1|TRBD2|once
TGCGCCAGCGCTCCAGCGGGAGCTGGCACAGATACGCAGTATTTT
CASAPAGAGTDTQYF
>TRBJ1-2|TRBV5-1|-|-
TGCGCCAGCAGCTTGGACAGGGTCGGGGATGGCTACACCTTC
CASSLDRVGDGYTF
>TRBJ2-7|TRBV9|TRBD1|-
TGTGCCAGCAGCGTTAGTCTAGGGGGCAGTTACGAGCAGTACTTC
CASSVSLGGSYEQYF
>TRBJ1-1|TRBV10-3|-|-
TGTGCCATCAGTGGGGACAACTCGAACACTGAAGCTTTCTTT
CAISGDNSNTEAFF
>TRBJ1-4|TRBV7-9|-|-
TGTGCCAGCAGCTTAAAGACAAGACTGTTTTTT
CASSLKTRLFF
>TRBJ2-3|TRBV7-8|-|-
TGTGCCAGCAGCTTAGCGCTACTCCCTTCGGTGTATACGCAGTATTTT
CASSLALLPSVYTQYF
>TRBJ2-1|TRBV2|TRBD2|-
TGTGCCAGCCCTGGGGCTAGCGGGATCCTTAACAATGAGCAGTTCTTC
CASPGASGILNNEQFF
>TRBJ1-1|TRBV5-1|TRBD1|-
TGCGCCAGCAGCTTGAGTACAGGGGCGTGGACTGAAGCTTTCTTT
CASSLSTGAWTEAFF
>TRBJ2-7|TRBV18|TRBD1|-
TGTGCCAGCTCACCACTTGGACAGGCCTTCTACGAGCAGTACTTC
CASSPLGQAFYEQYF
>TRBJ1-2|TRBV6-6|-|-
TGTGCCAGCAAAAAGACAGAAACAAACTATGGCTACACCTTC
CASKKTETNYGYTF
>TRBJ2-5|TRBV7-2|-|-
TGTGCCAGCAGATCTGCGACAGTTCAAGAGACCCAGTACTTC
CASRSATVQETQYF
>TRBJ2-7|TRBV5-5|TRBD2|few
TGTGCCAGCAGCTGGAGCGGGAGTTCCTACGAGCAGTACTTC
CASSWSGSSYEQYF
>TRBJ1-2|TRBV27|-|-
TGTGCCAGCAGTTTGTCTACAGGCCATAGGGATGGCTACACCTTC
CASSLSTGHRDGYTF
>TRBJ2-1|TRBV6-5|TRBD2|-
TGTGCCAGCAGTTACGAGAGGGCGGGGGGGAATAATGAGCAGTTCTTC
CASSYERAGGNNEQFF